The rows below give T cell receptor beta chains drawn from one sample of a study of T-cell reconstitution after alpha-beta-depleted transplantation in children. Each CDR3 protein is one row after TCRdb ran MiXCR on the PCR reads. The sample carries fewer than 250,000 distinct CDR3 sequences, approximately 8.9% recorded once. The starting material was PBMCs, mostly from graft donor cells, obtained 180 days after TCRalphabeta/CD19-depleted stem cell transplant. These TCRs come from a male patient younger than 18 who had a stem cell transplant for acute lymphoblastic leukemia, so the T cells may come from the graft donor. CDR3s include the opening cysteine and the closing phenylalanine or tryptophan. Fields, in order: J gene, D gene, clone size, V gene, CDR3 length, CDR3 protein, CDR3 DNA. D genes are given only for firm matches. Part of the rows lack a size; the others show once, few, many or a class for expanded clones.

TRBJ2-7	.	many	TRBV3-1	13	CASSQESQREQYF	TGTGCCAGCAGCCAAGAAAGCCAGAGAGAGCAGTACTTC
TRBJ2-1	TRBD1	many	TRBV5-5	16	CASSRQGQGAYNEQFF	TGTGCCAGCAGCCGTCAGGGACAGGGAGCCTACAATGAGCAGTTCTTC
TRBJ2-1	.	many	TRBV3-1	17	CASSSPSGLIGGGEQFF	TGTGCCAGCAGCTCTCCTTCGGGACTTATAGGTGGAGGTGAGCAGTTCTTC
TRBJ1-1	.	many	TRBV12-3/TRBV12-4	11	CASSRTTEAFF	TGTGCCAGCAGTCGTACCACTGAAGCTTTCTTT
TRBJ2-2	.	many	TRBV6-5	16	CASSYVGTQNTGELFF	TGTGCCAGCAGTTACGTGGGGACACAGAACACCGGGGAGCTGTTTTTT
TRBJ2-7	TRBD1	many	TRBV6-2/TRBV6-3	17	CASSYLQDRVRSYEQYF	TGTGCCAGCAGTTACTTACAGGACAGGGTTCGCTCCTACGAGCAGTACTTC
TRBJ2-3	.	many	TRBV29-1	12	CSGTKSSDTQYF	TGCAGCGGAACTAAAAGCTCGGATACGCAGTATTTT
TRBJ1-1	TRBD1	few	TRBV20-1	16	CSALTADRALNTEAFF	TGCAGTGCTCTCACGGCGGACAGGGCGTTGAACACTGAAGCTTTCTTT
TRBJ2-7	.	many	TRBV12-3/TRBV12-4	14	CASTTGDGPYEQYF	TGTGCCAGCACCACTGGGGACGGGCCCTACGAGCAGTACTTC
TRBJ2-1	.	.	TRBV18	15	CASSTQPVVGNEQFF	TGTGCCAGCTCAACACAGCCCGTCGTAGGCAATGAGCAGTTCTTC
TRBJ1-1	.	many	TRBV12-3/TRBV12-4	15	CASSAQEPRYFEAFF	TGTGCCAGCAGTGCACAGGAGCCCCGCTACTTTGAAGCTTTCTTT
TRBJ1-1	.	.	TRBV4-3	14	CASSQMGGNTEAFF	TGCGCCAGCAGCCAAATGGGGGGTAACACTGAAGCTTTCTTT
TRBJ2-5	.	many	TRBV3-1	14	CASSTTGDQETQYF	TGTGCCAGCAGCACGACAGGAGATCAAGAGACCCAGTACTTC
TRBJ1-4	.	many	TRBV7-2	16	CASSPRAPATNEKLFF	TGTGCCAGCAGCCCCCGGGCGCCAGCAACTAATGAAAAACTGTTTTTT
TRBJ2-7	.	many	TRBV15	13	CATSRATASEQYF	TGTGCCACCAGCAGAGCGACAGCCTCGGAGCAGTACTTC
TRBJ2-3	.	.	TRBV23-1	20	CASSQSNSLCGAFSTDTQYF	TGCGCCAGCAGTCAATCGAACAGTCTGTGCGGGGCCTTCAGCACAGATACGCAGTATTTT
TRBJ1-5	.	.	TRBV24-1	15	CATQAPGASNQPQHF	TGTGCCACCCAAGCCCCGGGGGCGAGCAATCAGCCCCAGCATTTT
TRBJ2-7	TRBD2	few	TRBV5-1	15	CASSLPKRDYYEQYF	TGCGCCAGCAGCTTACCTAAGCGGGATTACTACGAGCAGTACTTC
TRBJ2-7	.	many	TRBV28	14	CASRISGTYYEQYF	TGTGCCAGCAGGATCTCCGGGACCTACTACGAGCAGTACTTC
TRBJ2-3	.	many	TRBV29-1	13	CSVEGTVTDTQYF	TGCAGCGTTGAAGGTACAGTCACAGATACGCAGTATTTT
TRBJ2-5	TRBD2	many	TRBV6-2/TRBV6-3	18	CASSYSPSSGGLQETQYF	TGTGCCAGCAGTTACTCCCCTTCTAGCGGGGGGCTACAAGAGACCCAGTACTTC
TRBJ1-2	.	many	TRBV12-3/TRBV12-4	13	CASSLQWGYGYTF	TGTGCCAGCAGCCTACAATGGGGCTATGGCTACACCTTC
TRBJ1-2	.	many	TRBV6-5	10	CATQGNGYTF	TGTGCCACACAGGGCAATGGCTACACCTTC
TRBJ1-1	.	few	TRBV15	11	CAVGWGTEAFF	TGTGCCGTGGGTTGGGGCACTGAAGCTTTCTTT
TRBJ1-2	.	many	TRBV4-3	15	CASSQEARGNYGYTF	TGCGCCAGCAGCCAAGAGGCTAGGGGTAACTATGGCTACACCTTC
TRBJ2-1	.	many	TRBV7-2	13	CASSLGGGPGQFF	TGTGCCAGCAGCCTGGGGGGCGGGCCAGGGCAGTTCTTC
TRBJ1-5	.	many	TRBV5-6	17	CASSLAQGGMGNQPQHF	TGTGCCAGCAGCTTGGCGCAGGGAGGAATGGGCAATCAGCCCCAGCATTTT
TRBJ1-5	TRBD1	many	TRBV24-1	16	CATRDSRGRGNQPQHF	TGTGCCACTCGTGATAGTAGGGGGCGCGGCAATCAGCCCCAGCATTTT
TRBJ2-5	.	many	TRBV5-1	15	CASSLVAMGRETQYF	TGCGCCAGCAGCTTGGTAGCGATGGGTCGAGAGACCCAGTACTTC
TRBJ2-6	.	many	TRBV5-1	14	CASHGSSGANVLTF	TGCGCCAGCCACGGGTCCTCTGGGGCCAACGTCCTGACTTTC
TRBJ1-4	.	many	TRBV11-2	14	CASSFRERNEKLFF	TGTGCCAGCAGCTTCAGGGAAAGGAATGAAAAACTGTTTTTT
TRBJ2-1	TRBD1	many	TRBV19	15	CASTPGQVSYNEQFF	TGTGCCAGTACCCCGGGACAGGTTTCTTACAATGAGCAGTTCTTC
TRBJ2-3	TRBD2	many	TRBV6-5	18	CASSYSFGGGPSTDTQYF	TGTGCCAGCAGTTACTCGTTTGGGGGAGGGCCTAGCACAGATACGCAGTATTTT
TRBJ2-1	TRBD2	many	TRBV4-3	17	CASSQGTGRGGYNEQFF	TGCGCCAGCAGCCAAGGAACCGGACGGGGGGGCTACAATGAGCAGTTCTTC
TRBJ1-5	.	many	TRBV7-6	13	CASSLNLGQPQHF	TGTGCCAGCAGCTTAAATCTAGGACAGCCCCAGCATTTT
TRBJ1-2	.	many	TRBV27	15	CASSPGGGLDYGYTF	TGTGCCAGCAGTCCCGGAGGGGGGCTGGACTATGGCTACACCTTC
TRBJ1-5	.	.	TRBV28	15	CASEGTGSSNQPQHF	TGTGCCAGCGAGGGTACGGGGTCCAGCAATCAGCCCCAGCATTTT
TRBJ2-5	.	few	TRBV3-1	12	CASSQLGETQYF	TGTGCCAGCAGCCAGTTAGGAGAGACCCAGTACTTC
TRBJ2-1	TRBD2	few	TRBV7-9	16	CASSITSGVSYNEQFF	TGTGCCAGCAGCATTACTAGCGGGGTATCCTACAATGAGCAGTTCTTC
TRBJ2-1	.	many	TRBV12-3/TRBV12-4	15	CASSLIQPTYNEQFF	TGTGCCAGCAGTTTGATCCAGCCGACCTACAATGAGCAGTTCTTC
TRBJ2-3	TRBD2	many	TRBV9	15	CASSPRAGTTDTQYF	TGTGCCAGCAGCCCACGAGCGGGAACCACAGATACGCAGTATTTT